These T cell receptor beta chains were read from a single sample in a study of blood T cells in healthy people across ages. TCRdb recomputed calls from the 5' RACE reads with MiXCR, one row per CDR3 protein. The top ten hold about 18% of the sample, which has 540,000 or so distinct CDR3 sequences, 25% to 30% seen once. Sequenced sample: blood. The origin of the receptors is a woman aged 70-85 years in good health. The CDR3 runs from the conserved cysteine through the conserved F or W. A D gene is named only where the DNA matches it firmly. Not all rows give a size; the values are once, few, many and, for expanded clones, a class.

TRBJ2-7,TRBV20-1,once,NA,CSATGGLEQYF,TGCAGTGCCACCGGGGGGCTCGAGCAGTACTTC
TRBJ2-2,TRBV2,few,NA,CASSEALGVTGELFF,TGTGCCAGCAGTGAAGCGCTAGGTGTAACCGGGGAGCTGTTTTTT
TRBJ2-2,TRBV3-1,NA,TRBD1,CASTDYGTVNTGELFF,TGTGCCAGCACCGATTACGGGACAGTTAACACCGGGGAGCTGTTTTTT
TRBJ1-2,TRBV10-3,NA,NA,CAISVGGANYGYTF,TGTGCCATCAGTGTTGGCGGGGCTAACTATGGCTACACCTTC
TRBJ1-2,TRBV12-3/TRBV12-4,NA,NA,CASSLNGRGNGYTF,TGTGCCAGCAGTTTAAACGGCAGGGGAAATGGCTACACCTTC
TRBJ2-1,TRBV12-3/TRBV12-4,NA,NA,CASSLVDKQFF,TGTGCCAGCAGTTTAGTGGACAAGCAGTTCTTC
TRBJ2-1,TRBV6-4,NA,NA,CASSVAGNNEQFF,TGTGCCAGCAGTGTTGCAGGTAACAATGAGCAGTTCTTC
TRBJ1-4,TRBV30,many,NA,CAWTANGGAQEKLFF,TGTGCCTGGACCGCGAACGGAGGAGCCCAAGAAAAACTGTTTTTT
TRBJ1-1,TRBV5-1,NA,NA,CASTSGLRGTEAFF,TGCGCCAGCACGTCAGGGTTAAGGGGCACTGAAGCTTTCTTT
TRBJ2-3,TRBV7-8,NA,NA,CASSRGTATDTQYF,TGTGCCAGCAGTCGGGGGACAGCCACAGATACGCAGTATTTT
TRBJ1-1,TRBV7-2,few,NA,CASSLDMGRSNTEAFF,TGTGCCAGCAGTTTAGATATGGGACGGTCGAACACTGAAGCTTTCTTT
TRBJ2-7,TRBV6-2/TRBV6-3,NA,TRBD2,CASSSIGRAGSTYEQYF,TGTGCCAGCAGTTCCATCGGGAGGGCGGGGAGTACCTACGAGCAGTACTTC
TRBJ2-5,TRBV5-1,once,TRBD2,CASSQGLAIETQYF,TGCGCCAGCAGCCAAGGACTAGCGATAGAGACGCAGTACTTC
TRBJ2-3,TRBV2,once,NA,CASIRDSNTDTQYF,TGTGCCAGCATCCGGGACTCAAACACAGATACGCAGTATTTT
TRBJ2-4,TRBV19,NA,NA,CASSMQFLAKNIQYF,TGTGCCAGTAGTATGCAGTTCCTAGCCAAAAACATTCAGTACTTC
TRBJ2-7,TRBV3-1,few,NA,CASTSRGSSYEQYF,TGTGCCAGCACTTCCCGGGGGAGCTCCTACGAGCAGTACTTC
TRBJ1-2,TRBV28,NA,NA,CASSLSGTFYGYTF,TGTGCCAGCAGTTTATCCGGGACGTTCTATGGCTACACCTTC
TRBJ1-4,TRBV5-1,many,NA,CASSFDGRNEKLFF,TGCGCCAGCAGCTTTGACGGACGTAATGAAAAACTGTTTTTT
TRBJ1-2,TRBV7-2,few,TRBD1,CASSSGQGSRGYTF,TGTGCCAGCAGCTCGGGACAGGGGAGTCGTGGCTACACCTTC
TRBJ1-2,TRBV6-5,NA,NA,CASSYSIQGRDRYTF,TGTGCCAGCAGTTACTCGATACAGGGCCGAGATCGCTACACCTTC
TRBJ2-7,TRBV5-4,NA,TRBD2,CASSSAGTSGVEQYF,TGTGCCAGCAGCTCAGCCGGGACTAGCGGTGTGGAGCAGTACTTC
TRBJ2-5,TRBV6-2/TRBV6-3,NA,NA,CASSSGLIAAQETQYF,TGTGCCAGCAGTTCGGGGTTGATAGCGGCTCAAGAGACCCAGTACTTC
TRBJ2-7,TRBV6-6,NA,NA,CASILKKGMGEQYF,TGTGCCAGCATCCTAAAGAAGGGAATGGGGGAGCAGTACTTC
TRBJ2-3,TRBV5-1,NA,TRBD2,CASTAPGGTDTQYF,TGCGCCAGCACCGCCCCCGGGGGGACAGATACGCAGTATTTT
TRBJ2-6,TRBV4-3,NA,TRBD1,CASSLGTGVSSGGANVLTF,TGCGCCAGCAGCCTTGGAACAGGGGTCTCCTCCGGTGGGGCCAACGTCCTGACTTTC
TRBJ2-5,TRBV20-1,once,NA,CGWTDQETQYF,TGCGGATGGACAGACCAAGAGACCCAGTACTTC
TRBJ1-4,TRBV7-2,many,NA,CASSLQGEKLFF,TGTGCCAGCAGCTTACAAGGGGAAAAACTGTTTTTT
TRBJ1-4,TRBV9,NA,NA,CASSVDGTAANEKLFF,TGTGCCAGCAGCGTAGATGGAACAGCTGCTAATGAAAAACTGTTTTTT
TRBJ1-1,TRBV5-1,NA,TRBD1,CASSLRDRGLVNTEAFF,TGCGCCAGCAGCCTCCGGGACAGGGGGCTTGTGAACACTGAAGCTTTCTTT
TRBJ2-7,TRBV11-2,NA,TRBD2,CASSLERGSLEQYF,TGTGCCAGCAGCTTGGAGCGGGGGTCCCTCGAGCAGTACTTC
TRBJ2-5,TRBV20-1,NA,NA,CSAALRGETQYF,TGCAGTGCCGCACTTAGAGGGGAGACCCAGTACTTC
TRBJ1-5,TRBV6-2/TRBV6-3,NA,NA,CASTPGQRNQPQHF,TGTGCCAGCACCCCGGGACAACGCAATCAGCCCCAGCATTTT
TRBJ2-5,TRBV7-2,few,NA,CASSLVKTQYF,TGTGCCAGCAGCTTAGTTAAGACCCAGTACTTC
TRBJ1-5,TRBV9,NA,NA,CASSAEYSNQPQHF,TGTGCCAGCAGCGCAGAGTATAGCAATCAGCCCCAGCATTTT
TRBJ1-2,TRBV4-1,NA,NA,CASSPRQSNPYGYTF,TGCGCCAGCAGCCCTCGACAGAGTAATCCCTATGGCTACACCTTC
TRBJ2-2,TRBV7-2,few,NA,CASSQLYTGELFF,TGTGCCAGCAGCCAATTATACACCGGGGAGCTGTTTTTT
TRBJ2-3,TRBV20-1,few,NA,CSARDRRGWADTQYF,TGCAGTGCTAGAGATCGGAGGGGATGGGCAGATACGCAGTATTTT
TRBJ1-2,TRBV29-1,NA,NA,CSVVGGHGYTF,TGCAGCGTTGTCGGGGGGCATGGCTACACCTTC
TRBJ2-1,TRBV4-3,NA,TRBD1,CASSKSGGNYNEQFF,TGCGCCAGCAGCAAGTCAGGGGGCAACTACAATGAGCAGTTCTTC
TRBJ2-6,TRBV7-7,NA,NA,CASSPRGFSGANVLTF,TGTGCTAGCAGCCCCCGGGGGTTCTCTGGGGCCAACGTCCTGACTTTC
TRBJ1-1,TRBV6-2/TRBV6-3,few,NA,CASSYSAPNTEAFF,TGTGCCAGCAGTTACTCGGCTCCGAACACTGAAGCTTTCTTT
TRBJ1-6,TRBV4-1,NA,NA,CASSLPFASLSYNSPLHF,TGCGCCAGCAGCCTCCCGTTTGCCTCCCTCTCCTATAATTCACCCCTCCACTTT
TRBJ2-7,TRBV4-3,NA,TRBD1,CASSQRDRDVEQYF,TGCGCCAGCAGCCAAAGGGACAGGGACGTGGAGCAGTACTTC
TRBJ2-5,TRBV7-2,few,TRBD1,CASSPTGTGISQETQYF,TGTGCCAGCAGCCCCACCGGGACAGGGATATCTCAAGAGACCCAGTACTTC